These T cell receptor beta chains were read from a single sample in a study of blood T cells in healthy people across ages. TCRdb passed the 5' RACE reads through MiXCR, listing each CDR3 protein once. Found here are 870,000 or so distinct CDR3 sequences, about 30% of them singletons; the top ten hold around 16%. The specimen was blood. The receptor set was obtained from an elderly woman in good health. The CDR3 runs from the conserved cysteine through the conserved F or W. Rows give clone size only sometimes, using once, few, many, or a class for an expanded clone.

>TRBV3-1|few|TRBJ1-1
CASSFYGEAFF
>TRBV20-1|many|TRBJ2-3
CSARETGSTDTQYF
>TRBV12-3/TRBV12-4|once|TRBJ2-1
CASSSIAGRNNEQFF
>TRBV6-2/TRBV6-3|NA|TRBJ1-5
CASSYSTFQPQHF
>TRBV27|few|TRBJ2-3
CASGRGSFTDTQYF
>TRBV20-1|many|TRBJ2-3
CSARGPGTSTDTQYF
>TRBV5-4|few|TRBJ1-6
CASSLEWGRNSPLHF
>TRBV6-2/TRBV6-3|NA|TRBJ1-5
CASSLPGTLSNQPQHF
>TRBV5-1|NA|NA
CASSLGEISYEQYF
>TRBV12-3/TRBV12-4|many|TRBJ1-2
CASSPTGPQFNYGYTF
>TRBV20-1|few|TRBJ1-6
CSARDWAFSYNSPLHF
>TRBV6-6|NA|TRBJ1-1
CASSPMAAMNTEAFF
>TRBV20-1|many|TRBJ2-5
CSSRDGTGETQYF
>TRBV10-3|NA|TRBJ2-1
CAISGLGDNEQFF
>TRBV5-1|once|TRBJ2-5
CASTQSGGEQYF
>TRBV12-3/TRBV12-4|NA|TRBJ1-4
CASRLRGEKLFF
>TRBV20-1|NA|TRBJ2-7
CSASGGDHEQYF
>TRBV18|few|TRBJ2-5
CASSPNSAKETQYF
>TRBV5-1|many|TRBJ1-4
CASSLNTRAYNEKLFF
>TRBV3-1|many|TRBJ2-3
CASSQAGATDTQYF
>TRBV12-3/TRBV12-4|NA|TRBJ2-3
CASSGTGGNADTQYF
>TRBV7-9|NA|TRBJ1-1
CASSLPRGGSNTEAFF
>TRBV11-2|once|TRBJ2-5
CASSLDPQNEPYF
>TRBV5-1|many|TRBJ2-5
CASSVGNRDETQYF
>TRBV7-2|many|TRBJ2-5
CASSSGTSGVETQYF
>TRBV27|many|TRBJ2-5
CARKDFQETQYF